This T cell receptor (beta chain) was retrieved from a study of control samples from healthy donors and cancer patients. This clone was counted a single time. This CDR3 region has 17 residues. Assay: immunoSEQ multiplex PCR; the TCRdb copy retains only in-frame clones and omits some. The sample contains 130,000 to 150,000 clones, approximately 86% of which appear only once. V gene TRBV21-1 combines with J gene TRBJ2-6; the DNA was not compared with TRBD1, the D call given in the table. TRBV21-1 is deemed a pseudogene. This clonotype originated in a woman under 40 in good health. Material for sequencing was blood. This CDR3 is CASSRGGDRAGANVLTF. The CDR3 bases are TGTGCCAGCAGCAGAGGGGGGGACAGGGCTGGGGCCAACGTCCTGACTTTC.